Shown below are 32 T cell receptor beta chains from a single sample sequenced in a study of T cell responses to AZD1222 COVID-19 vaccine (dated by TCRdb to the early 2020s). The time point label, as the study defines it: about 28 days (+/-7) after the second vaccine dose. The method was the immunoSEQ multiplex PCR assay. TCRdb took this table from immuneACCESS and kept in-frame rearrangements with V and J called. Such tables lack part of the clones; where checked against another copy, unresolved V genes explain under half of the gap, and the rest is unexplained. The sample table lists 100,000 to 150,000 clones, more than 85% of them with a count of one. The ten top clones hold over 2.5% of the sample. This material consisted of peripheral blood, taken 28 days after the second AZD1222 dose. All receptors come from an adult who received the AZD1222 COVID-19 vaccine.

The V and J genes are TRBV30 and TRBJ1-2; tentative D call: TRBD1 (5 bases). The ends were cut back, 5 bases at V and 1 base at J, with 17 bases in the middle. Germline CDR1 is GTSNPN and CDR2 is SVGIG (reference sequence). CDR3 length equals 15 residues. CDR3 nucleotide sequence: TGTGCCTGGGCCCCCGGGACCCAGCTTAACTATGGCTACACCTTC. Protein product: CAWAPGTQLNYGYTF.

This clone was seen a few times. The chain is built from TRBV6-4 and TRBJ2-1; perhaps TRBD1 as D (6 bases). Germline V gene data show CDR1 as MRHNA and CDR2 as SNTAGT. This CDR3 has 15 amino acids. The V end lost 3 bases, the J end lost 6 bases, and 15 bases lay between the germline ends. CDR3 loop: CASSESTGHPNEQFF. The CDR3 DNA sequence: TGTGCCAGCAGTGAGTCGACAGGCCATCCCAATGAGCAGTTCTTC.

This chain joins TRBV28 and TRBJ1-6, with a tentative D call TRBD1 (6 bases). CDR1 MDHEN and CDR2 SYDVKM come from the germline V gene. The V gene lost 5 bases and the J gene lost 9 bases, with 17 bases spanning the gap. CDR3 length: 15 amino acids. CDR3 protein: CASSATTGSGSPLHF. The DNA of the CDR3 is TGTGCCAGCAGTGCTACAACAGGGTCGGGTTCACCCCTCCACTTT.

The genes are TRBV2 and TRBJ1-5; TRBD1 matches 10 bases. The V and J ends lost 5 bases and 4 bases, in that order; junction bases with no gene match: 11. Germline CDR1 SNHLY, CDR2 FYNNEI. This CDR3 has 17 residues. CDR3 DNA: TGTGCCAGCAGTTTGGGACAGGGGATTATGAGAAATCAGCCCCAGCATTTT. Amino acids: CASSLGQGIMRNQPQHF.

The chain carries TRBV10-1 and TRBJ2-1, with 10 bases that match TRBD2. Germline assignment: CDR1 WNHNN and CDR2 SYGVQD (reference sequence). V shed 5 bases, J shed 7 bases, and the junction held 5 bases outside the gene matches. The CDR3 runs to 14 residues. The CDR3 spells CASSTSGDPNEQFF. DNA for the CDR3: TGCGCCAGCAGTACTAGCGGGGACCCTAATGAGCAGTTCTTC.

A note on this clone: Other DNA sequences in this sample translate to the same CDR3. The chain uses TRBV24-1 and TRBJ1-1; 8 bases map to TRBD1. V was pared by 7 bases and J by 2 bases, with 2 bases of the junction left unmatched. This CDR3 is 13 amino acids long. The germline V gene has CDR1 KGHDR and CDR2 SFDVKD. The CDR3 loop is CATRDRANTEAFF. CDR3 bases: TGTGCCACCAGGGACAGGGCAAACACTGAAGCTTTCTTT.

The gene calls are TRBV3-1 (or the pseudogene TRBV3-2) and TRBJ1-3; D is uncertain. The CDR3 is made up of 15 amino acids. Germline CDR1 reads LGHDT; CDR2 reads YNNKEL (reference sequence). The V and J ends lost 0 bases and 0 bases respectively, with 6 bases between them. CDR3 in DNA: TGTGCCAGCAGCCAAGATATTCTCTCTGGAAACACCATATATTTT. Protein: CASSQDILSGNTIYF.

The chain recombines TRBV2 with TRBJ2-5; D not resolved. With 5 bases removed from V and 3 bases from J, the gap between germline ends came to 4 bases. Germline CDR1 is SNHLY and CDR2 is FYNNEI. The CDR3 contains 11 residues. CDR3 in DNA: TGTGCCAGCAGTATGGAAGAGACCCAGTACTTC. This codes for CASSMEETQYF.

The rearrangement joins TRBV3-1 (or the pseudogene TRBV3-2) to TRBJ2-3, with 8 bases lining up with TRBD1. CDR1 is LGHDT, CDR2 YNNKEL, per germline (reference sequence). The J segment lost 3 bases and the V segment lost 4 bases, leaving 3 bases of the junction unmatched. The CDR3 sequence is 14 residues long. This CDR3 reads CASSPRGRTDTQYF. The CDR3 bases are TGTGCCAGCAGCCCCAGGGGGCGGACAGATACGCAGTATTTT.

This clone was recorded only once. This rearrangement joins TRBV29-1 to TRBJ1-2; D is possibly TRBD1 (5 bases). There are 14 residues in the CDR3. The germline V gene has CDR1 SQVTM and CDR2 ANQGSEA. The V and J ends lost 4 bases and 4 bases respectively, with 16 bases between them. CDR3 sequence: CSVVEQGIVYGYTF. DNA for the CDR3: TGCAGCGTTGTCGAGCAGGGAATTGTCTATGGCTACACCTTC.

The rearrangement links TRBV6-5 to TRBJ1-5, with D maybe TRBD1 (5 bases). Trimming took 2 bases from V and 6 from J, leaving 11 bases between them. Germline assignment: CDR1 MNHEY and CDR2 SVGAGI. The CDR3 loop spans 14 amino acids. The CDR3 loop is CASSYLGGGQPQHF. CDR3 DNA sequence: TGTGCCAGCAGTTACCTGGGGGGGGGTCAGCCCCAGCATTTT.

The V and J genes are TRBV7-2 and TRBJ1-6; D is undetermined. Germline loops: CDR1 SGHTA, CDR2 FQGNSA. Between the trimmed V and J ends, which lost 5 bases and 4 bases, there was a span of 12 bases. This CDR3 contains 15 residues. The CDR3, as DNA: TGTGCCAGCAGCCCCCGGACCGCTTATAATTCACCCCTCCACTTT. Translated, it gives CASSPRTAYNSPLHF.

This chain uses TRBV5-4 with TRBJ1-2; D gene uncertain. Trimming removed 0 bases at V and 5 bases at J, with 5 bases between. In germline, CDR1 is SGHNT, CDR2 YYREEE (reference sequence). This CDR3 comprises 12 residues. CDR3 region: CASSLGVYGYTF. CDR3 nucleotides: TGTGCCAGCAGCTTGGGAGTATATGGCTACACCTTC.

This chain joins TRBV18 and TRBJ1-1; D is uncertain. This CDR3 is built from 16 residues. CDR1 KGHSH and CDR2 LQKENI come from the germline V gene. Trimming shortened V by 6 bases and J by 0 bases, and 17 bases separated the two germline ends. The CDR3 nucleotides read TGTGCCAGCTCCCGGTGGGAGTATGATATGAACACTGAAGCTTTCTTT. It codes for CASSRWEYDMNTEAFF.

The chain is built from TRBV19 and TRBJ1-2; D not certain. The V gene's germline CDR1 is LNHDA and CDR2 SQIVND (reference sequence). The CDR3 runs to 13 residues. Between the trimmed V and J ends, which lost 5 bases and 8 bases, there was a span of 15 bases. CDR3 nucleotide sequence: TGTGCCAGTAGTTTCGGGCCCCTCTGGGGCTACACCTTC. It codes for CASSFGPLWGYTF.

The rearrangement joins TRBV12-3 or TRBV12-4 to TRBJ1-2; 7 positions match TRBD1. V lost 5 bases and J lost 5; bases outside the gene matches: 5. The CDR3 sequence is 13 residues long. CDR3 protein: CASSRRQGYGYTF. The CDR3 coding sequence is TGTGCCAGCAGTCGTCGACAGGGATATGGCTACACCTTC.

Here the CDR3 DNA reads TGTGCCAGCAGCCGTCGGTACGGAGCAACTAATGAAAAACTGTTTTTT. The encoded protein is CASSRRYGATNEKLFF. The J gene is TRBJ1-4, the V gene TRBV7-2; D remains ambiguous. This CDR3 comprises 16 residues. CDR1 is SGHTA and CDR2 is FQGNSA in the germline V gene. V dropped 5 bases and J dropped 0 bases, with 13 bases sitting between them.

This clone turned up a few times. The chain couples TRBV2 to TRBJ1-2; no definite D call. The V end lost 4 bases, the J end lost 8 bases, and 11 bases lay between the germline ends. The CDR3 length is 12 residues. Germline V lookup: CDR1 SNHLY, CDR2 FYNNEI. The CDR3 here is CASSASQWGYTF. In DNA form, the CDR3 reads TGTGCCAGCAGTGCTTCACAGTGGGGCTACACCTTC. The variable domain in full, completed from reference TRBV2 and TRBJ1-2, reads EPEVTQTPSHQVTQMGQEVILRCVPISNHLYFYWYRQILGQKVEFLVSFYNNEISEKSEIFDDQFSVERPDGSNFTLKIRSTKLEDSAMYFCASSASQWGYTFGSGTRLTVV.

The rearrangement uses TRBV27 and TRBJ1-1; D perhaps matches TRBD1 (5 bases). Germline V gene sequence: CDR1 MNHEY, CDR2 SMNVEV (reference sequence). CDR3 length equals 14 residues. V gave up 5 bases and J gave up 2 bases, with 12 bases separating them. In DNA, the CDR3 is TGTGCCAGCAGTCGATGGGGGGATAACACTGAAGCTTTCTTT. Amino acid sequence: CASSRWGDNTEAFF.

The chain recombines TRBV18 with TRBJ1-1, with D unclear. Germline-derived CDR1 and CDR2 are KGHSH and LQKENI. The CDR3 is made up of 14 amino acids. The V gene lost 3 bases and the J gene lost 1 base, with 9 bases spanning the gap. The CDR3 is CASSPLGGNTEAFF. CDR3 coding DNA: TGTGCCAGCTCACCTCTGGGAGGGAACACTGAAGCTTTCTTT. The full variable domain, in which reference TRBV18 and TRBJ1-1 provide the parts outside the CDR3, is NAGVMQNPRHLVRRRGQEARLRCSPMKGHSHVYWYRQLPEEGLKFMVYLQKENIIDESGMPKERFSAEFPKEGPSILRIQQVVRGDSAAYFCASSPLGGNTEAFFGQGTRLTVV.

The chain couples TRBV19 to TRBJ2-3; TRBD2 is a possible D gene (6 bases). The germline V gene encodes CDR1 LNHDA and CDR2 SQIVND (reference sequence). V lost 4 bases and J lost 1, with 9 bases in between. The CDR3 loop spans 14 amino acids. The DNA of the CDR3 is TGTGCCAGTAGTACCACGGGAGGCACAGATACGCAGTATTTT. It codes for CASSTTGGTDTQYF.

This clone showed up just once. The rearrangement joins TRBV5-6 to TRBJ1-5; TRBD1 aligns across 9 bases. The germline CDR1 and CDR2 sequences are SGHDT and YYEEEE. This CDR3 spans 14 amino acids. The J segment lost 7 bases and the V segment lost 4 bases, leaving 6 bases of the junction unmatched. As DNA, the CDR3 is TGTGCCAGCAGCCTACAGGGGGCGCGGCAGCCCCAGCATTTT. Protein: CASSLQGARQPQHF.

This clone turned up a few times. The chain uses TRBV30 and TRBJ1-1; the D is unclear. CDR1 is GTSNPN and CDR2 is SVGIG in the germline V gene (reference sequence). V lost 2 bases, J lost 1 base, and 8 bases lay in between. The CDR3 runs to 13 residues. The chain's CDR3 is CAWSSGRNTEAFF. The DNA for the CDR3 is TGTGCCTGGAGTTCAGGCAGGAACACTGAAGCTTTCTTT.

In this sample, this clone turned up once. The chain uses TRBV28 and TRBJ2-7; 10 bases are a match to TRBD1. V gave up 6 bases and J gave up 6 bases; unmatched junction bases: 8. CDR3 length: 14 amino acids. Germline CDR1 is MDHEN and CDR2 is SYDVKM. The CDR3 DNA reads as TGTGCCAGCAGCCCTCGACAGGGGGCAAGCGAGCAGTACTTC. Its translation: CASSPRQGASEQYF.

The V call is TRBV5-1, the J call TRBJ2-7, with 9 bases aligning to TRBD1. Germline loops: CDR1 SGHRS, CDR2 YFSETQ. The CDR3 spans 16 residues. V dropped 3 bases and J dropped 5; count of bases not matched to a gene: 12. The CDR3 DNA is TGCGCCAGCAGCTATCATACCGGGACAGGGCTCAACGAGCAGTACTTC. Its protein product is CASSYHTGTGLNEQYF.

This chain joins TRBV3-1 (or the pseudogene TRBV3-2) and TRBJ2-1, with D unresolved. The germline gives CDR1 LGHDT, CDR2 YNNKEL (reference sequence). The CDR3 spans 11 residues. V was pared by 7 bases and J by 8 bases, with 9 bases between. DNA of the CDR3: TGTGCCAGCACCGGAACGGATGAGCAGTTCTTC. Translating it yields CASTGTDEQFF.

V gene TRBV4-3 combines with J gene TRBJ2-3; 11 bases align to TRBD2. CDR3 length: 17 residues. The J segment lost 4 bases and the V segment lost 5 bases, leaving 11 bases of the junction unmatched. Per the germline V gene, CDR1 is LGHNA and CDR2 is YSLEER. The CDR3 sequence is CASSSHLLAGAPDTQYF. The CDR3 DNA reads TGCGCCAGCAGCTCTCACCTACTAGCGGGGGCACCAGATACGCAGTATTTT.

The chain couples TRBV18 to TRBJ2-7; D gene unclear. CDR3 length: 14 residues. Trimming took off 3 bases at V and 6 bases at J, with 15 bases between the two ends. Germline CDR1 reads KGHSH; CDR2 reads LQKENI. In nucleotides, the CDR3 is TGTGCCAGCTCACCGACGCCGGCGGACGGCGAGCAGTACTTC. Translation gives CASSPTPADGEQYF.

This chain joins TRBV9 and TRBJ2-7; 10 bases match TRBD2. Germline lookup yields CDR1 SGDLS and CDR2 YYNGEE. V shed 3 bases, J shed 2 bases, and the junction held 5 bases outside the gene matches. The CDR3 is 15 residues long. The CDR3 DNA sequence: TGTGCCAGCAGCGAGGGGACTAGCGCCGCCTACGAGCAGTACTTC. This encodes CASSEGTSAAYEQYF.

The chain recombines TRBV6-1 with TRBJ1-1, with unresolved D. Germline CDR1 MNHNS, CDR2 SASEGT. Trimming pared 3 bases from V and 4 bases from J, leaving 12 bases between. The length of the CDR3 is 14 residues. CDR3 loop: CASSEGLESTEAFF. The CDR3 region has the DNA TGTGCCAGCAGTGAGGGGTTGGAAAGCACTGAAGCTTTCTTT.

The J gene is TRBJ1-1, the V gene TRBV7-9; D may be TRBD1 (6 bases). CDR3 size: 15 residues. Trimming shortened V by 5 bases and J by 1 base, and 14 bases separated the two germline ends. Germline CDR1 and CDR2: SEHNR and FQNEAQ (reference sequence). The CDR3 sequence: CASSRLGARNTEAFF. The CDR3 DNA follows: TGTGCCAGCAGCCGCTTGGGGGCACGGAACACTGAAGCTTTCTTT. Full variable domain (rest looked up from reference TRBV7-9 and TRBJ1-1): DTGVSQNPRHKITKRGQNVTFRCDPISEHNRLYWYRQTLGQGPEFLTYFQNEAQLEKSRLLSDRFSAERPKGSFSTLEIQRTEQGDSAMYLCASSRLGARNTEAFFGQGTRLTVV.

V is TRBV7-2 and J is TRBJ1-2, with D possibly TRBD1 on 5 matching bases. Looked up from germline, CDR1 is SGHTA and CDR2 is FQGNSA. The CDR3 loop spans 12 amino acids. V was pared by 5 bases and J by 8 bases, with 12 bases between. CDR3 amino acids: CASSVWGYGYTF. For the CDR3, the DNA is TGTGCCAGCAGCGTTTGGGGGTACGGCTACACCTTC.